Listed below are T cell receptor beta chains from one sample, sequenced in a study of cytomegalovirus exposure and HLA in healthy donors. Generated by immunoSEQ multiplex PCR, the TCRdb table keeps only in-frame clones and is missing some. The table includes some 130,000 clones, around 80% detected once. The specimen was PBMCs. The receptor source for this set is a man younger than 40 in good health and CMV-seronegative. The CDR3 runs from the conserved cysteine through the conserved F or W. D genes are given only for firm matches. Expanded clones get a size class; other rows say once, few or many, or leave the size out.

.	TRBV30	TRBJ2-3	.	TGTGCCTGGAGTGTAATCTCAGGAGATACGCAGTATTTT	CAWSVISGDTQYF
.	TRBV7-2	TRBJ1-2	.	TGTGCCAGCACCAGTACCCAGGGGTGGTACACCTTC	CASTSTQGWYTF
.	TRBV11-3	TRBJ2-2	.	TGTGCCAGCAGCTTAGGAGAGGGTCGAGACACCGGGGAGCTGTTTTTT	CASSLGEGRDTGELFF
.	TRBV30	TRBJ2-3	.	TGTGCCTGGTGCTTAAAGGCCCTCCGCGGAGATACGCAGTATTTT	CAWCLKALRGDTQYF
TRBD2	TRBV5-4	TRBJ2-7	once	TGTGCCAGCAGCGGGGGGCTAGCGGGAGAATACTACGAGCAGTACTTC	CASSGGLAGEYYEQYF
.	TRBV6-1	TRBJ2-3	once	TGTGCCAGCAGTGAAGAGGGGGTCCCTCACACAGATACGCAGTATTTT	CASSEEGVPHTDTQYF
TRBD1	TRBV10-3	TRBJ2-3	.	TGTGCCATCAGTGAGGACAGGGTCACAGATACGCAGTATTTT	CAISEDRVTDTQYF
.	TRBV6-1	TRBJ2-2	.	TGTGCCTCAGGAGGGGTCGGGGAGCTGTTTTTT	CASGGVGELFF
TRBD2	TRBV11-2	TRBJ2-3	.	TGTGCCAGCAGCTTATTCGGGAGGGATACGCAGTATTTT	CASSLFGRDTQYF
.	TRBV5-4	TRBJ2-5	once	TGTGCCAGCAGCGACCGGGACTACCAAGAGACCCAGTACTTC	CASSDRDYQETQYF
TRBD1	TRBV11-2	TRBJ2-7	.	TGTGCCAGCAGCGTGGGACAGGGGGCCTACGAGCAGTACTTC	CASSVGQGAYEQYF
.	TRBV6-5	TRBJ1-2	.	TGTGCCAGCAGTTCGCGGGGGGCTTATGGCTACACCTTC	CASSSRGAYGYTF
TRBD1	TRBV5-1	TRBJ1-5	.	TGCGCCAGCAGCTTGGTGACAGGGGGTCAGCCCCAGCATTTT	CASSLVTGGQPQHF
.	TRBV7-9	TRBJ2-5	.	TGTGCCAGCAGCTTAGGGACAGCGGCAGAGACCCAGTACTTC	CASSLGTAAETQYF
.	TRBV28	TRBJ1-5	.	TGTGCCAGCAGGGAGTCTAATCAGCCCCAGCATTTT	CASRESNQPQHF
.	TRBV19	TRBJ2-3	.	TGTGCCAGTAGTATACAGGATACAGATACGCAGTATTTT	CASSIQDTDTQYF
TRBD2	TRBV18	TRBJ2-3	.	TGTGCCAGCTCACCACGGGCGGGAGGCACAGATACGCAGTATTTT	CASSPRAGGTDTQYF
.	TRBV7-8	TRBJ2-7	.	TGTGCCAGCAGCCAACGGACAGCAGACTACGAGCAGTACTTC	CASSQRTADYEQYF
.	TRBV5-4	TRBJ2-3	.	TGTGCCAGCAGCTACCCGGGTGGGGCCTATTTT	CASSYPGGAYF
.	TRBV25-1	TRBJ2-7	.	TGTGCCAGCAGTGAAGGGCACCGGGGAGAGCAGTACTTC	CASSEGHRGEQYF
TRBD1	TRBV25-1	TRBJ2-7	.	TGTGCCAGCAGTGGCCGGGACAGGGTCTACGAGCAGTACTTC	CASSGRDRVYEQYF
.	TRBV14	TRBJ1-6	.	TGTGCCAGCAGCCAGGACCTTCGAGGGAATACCCTCCACTTT	CASSQDLRGNTLHF
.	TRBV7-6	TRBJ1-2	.	TGTGCCAGCAGCTTCTCGACAGCCTATGGCTACACCTTC	CASSFSTAYGYTF
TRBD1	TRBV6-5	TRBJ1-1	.	TGTGCCAGCACCACCCCAGGGGGTGAAGCTTTCTTT	CASTTPGGEAFF
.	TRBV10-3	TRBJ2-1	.	TGTGCCGCCGGGGTAGAACCCAATGAGCAGTTCTTC	CAAGVEPNEQFF
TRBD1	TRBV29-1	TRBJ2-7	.	TGCAGCGTTGAAGCAGGGGGCACCGACGAGCAGTACTTC	CSVEAGGTDEQYF
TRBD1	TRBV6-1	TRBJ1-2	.	TGTGCCAGCAGTCGGGACAGGGGCCTCTATGGCTACACCTTC	CASSRDRGLYGYTF
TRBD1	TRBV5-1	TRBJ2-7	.	TGCGCCAGTTCTGACAGGGTGTACGAGCAGTACTTC	CASSDRVYEQYF
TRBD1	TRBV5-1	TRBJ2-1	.	TGCGCCAGCAGCTGGCCGGGACAGGGCAAATGGAGTGGCAATGAGCAGTTCTTC	CASSWPGQGKWSGNEQFF
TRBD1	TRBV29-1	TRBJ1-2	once	TGCAGCGCTGGGACAGGGGGCGGCTACACCTTC	CSAGTGGGYTF
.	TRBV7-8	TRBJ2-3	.	TGTGCCAGCAGCTTAACTCGCTACGCAGATACGCAGTATTTT	CASSLTRYADTQYF
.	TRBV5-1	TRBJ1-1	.	TGCGCCAGCAGCTTGGGGCGGGCGGGGAACACTGAAGCTTTCTTT	CASSLGRAGNTEAFF
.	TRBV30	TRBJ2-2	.	TGTGCCTCTCTGAGGGGGTCTTTGAACACCGGGGAGCTGTTTTTT	CASLRGSLNTGELFF
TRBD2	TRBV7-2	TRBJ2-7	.	TGTGCCAGCAGTACAACGGTAGCGGGATCCTACGAGCAGTACTTC	CASSTTVAGSYEQYF
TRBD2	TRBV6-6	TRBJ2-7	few	TGTGCCAGCAGCATACCGGGGGGAGGCCTTTACTTC	CASSIPGGGLYF
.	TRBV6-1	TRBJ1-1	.	TGTGCCAGCAAGAGTGGAGGGCTCGGGACTGAAGCTTTCTTT	CASKSGGLGTEAFF
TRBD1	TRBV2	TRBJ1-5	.	TGTGCCAGCAGTACCACAGGGGGCAGTCAGCCCCAGCATTTT	CASSTTGGSQPQHF
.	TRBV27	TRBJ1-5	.	TGTGCCAGCAGCCCCCAGGGCAGCAATCAGCCCCAGCATTTT	CASSPQGSNQPQHF
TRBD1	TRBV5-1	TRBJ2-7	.	TGCGCCAGCTGCCGGGACAGTTCCTACGAGCAGTACTTC	CASCRDSSYEQYF
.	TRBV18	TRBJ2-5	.	TGTGCCAGCCTCAGGGGTCAGGAAGAGACCCAGTACTTC	CASLRGQEETQYF
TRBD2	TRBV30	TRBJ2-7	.	TGTGCCTGGAGTCTCGGGACTAGCGGGTTCTACGAGCAGTACTTC	CAWSLGTSGFYEQYF